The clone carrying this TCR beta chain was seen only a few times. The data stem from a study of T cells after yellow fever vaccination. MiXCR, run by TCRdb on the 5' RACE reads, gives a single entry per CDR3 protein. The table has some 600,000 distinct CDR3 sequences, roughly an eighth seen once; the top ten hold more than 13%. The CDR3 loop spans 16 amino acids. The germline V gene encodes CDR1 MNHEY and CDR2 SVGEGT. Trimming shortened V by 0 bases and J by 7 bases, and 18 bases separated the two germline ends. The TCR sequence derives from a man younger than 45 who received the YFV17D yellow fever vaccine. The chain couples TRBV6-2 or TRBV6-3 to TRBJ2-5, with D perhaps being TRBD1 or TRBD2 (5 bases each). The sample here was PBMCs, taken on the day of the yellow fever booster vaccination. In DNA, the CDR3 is TGTGCCAGCAGTTACTCCGAGTGGGGGAACCCTCGGACCCAGTACTTC. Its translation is CASSYSEWGNPRTQYF.